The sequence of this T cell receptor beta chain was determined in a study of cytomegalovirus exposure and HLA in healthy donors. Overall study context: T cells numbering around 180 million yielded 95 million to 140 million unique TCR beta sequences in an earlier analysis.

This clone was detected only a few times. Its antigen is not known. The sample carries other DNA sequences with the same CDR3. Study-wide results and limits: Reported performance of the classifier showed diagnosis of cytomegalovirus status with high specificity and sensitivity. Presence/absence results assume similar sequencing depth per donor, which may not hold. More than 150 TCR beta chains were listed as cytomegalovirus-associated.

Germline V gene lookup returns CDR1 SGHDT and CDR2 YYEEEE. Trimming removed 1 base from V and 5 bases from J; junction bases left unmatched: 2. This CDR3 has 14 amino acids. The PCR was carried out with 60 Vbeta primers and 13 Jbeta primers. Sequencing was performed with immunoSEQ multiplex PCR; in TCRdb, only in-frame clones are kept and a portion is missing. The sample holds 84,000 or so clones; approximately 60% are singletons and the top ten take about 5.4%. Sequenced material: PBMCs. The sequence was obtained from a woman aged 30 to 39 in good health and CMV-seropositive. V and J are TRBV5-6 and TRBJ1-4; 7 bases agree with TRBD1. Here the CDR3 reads CASSLRGPNEKLFF. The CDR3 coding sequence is TGTGCCAGCAGCTTGAGGGGGCCCAATGAAAAACTGTTTTTT.